Below, 8 T cell receptor beta chains from the same sample are listed, as sequenced in a study of spatial heterogeneity in lung cancer. Time point: sample taken at primary tumor resection. Tumor, nontumor lung or frozen PBMC supplied whole RNA that was sequenced unsorted. Each CDR3 protein is one row after TCRdb ran MiXCR on the 5' RACE reads. The sample records some 15,000 distinct CDR3 sequences, 7.9% being singletons. Specimen: PBMCs, collected at surgery. These receptors were taken from a female donor with early-stage non-small cell lung cancer.

About this clonotype: Being one base from a much bigger clone, this may be a read error. This chain connects TRBV6-5 to TRBJ2-3; D remains unclear. The CDR3 is 14 residues long. The germline gives CDR1 MNHEY, CDR2 SVGAGI. V was shortened by 0 bases and J by 9 bases, with 13 bases between the two germline ends. The CDR3 region is CASSYSYTEGTQYF. The CDR3 DNA follows: TGTGCCAGCAGTTACTCGTACACGGAAGGAACGCAGTATTTT.

This clonotype was seen many times. This chain links TRBV19 with TRBJ2-4; D ambiguous. The V gene lost 7 bases and the J gene lost 0 bases, with 7 bases spanning the gap. The CDR3 sequence is 13 residues long. From germline, CDR1 is LNHDA and CDR2 SQIVND (reference sequence). CDR3 in amino acids: CASNPGAKNIQYF. Here the CDR3 DNA reads TGTGCCAGTAACCCAGGAGCCAAAAACATTCAGTACTTC.

This clonotype has ten or more counts. This chain connects TRBV19 to TRBJ1-5; 7 bases are shared with TRBD1. J lost 7 bases, V lost 3 bases, and 9 bases had no gene match. CDR1 is LNHDA and CDR2 is SQIVND in the germline V gene (reference sequence). This CDR3 contains 15 residues. Here the CDR3 reads CASSMGTGADQPQHF. CDR3 coding DNA: TGTGCCAGTAGTATGGGTACAGGGGCGGACCAGCCCCAGCATTTT.

Relative to its sample, this clonotype is medium-sized (0.01 to 0.1%). The gene calls are TRBV6-2 or TRBV6-3 and TRBJ1-1; unclear D gene. V was pared by 5 bases and J by 7 bases, with 8 bases between. Germline-derived CDR1 and CDR2 are MNHEY and SVGEGT. The CDR3 totals 11 residues. The DNA for the CDR3 is TGTGCCAGCAGTCCCGGGCTTGAAGCTTTCTTT. Translating it yields CASSPGLEAFF.

V is TRBV11-2 and J is TRBJ2-3, with 9 positions matching TRBD1. Germline lookup yields CDR1 SGHAT and CDR2 FQNNGV. The CDR3 loop spans 14 amino acids. Trimming at V came to 10 bases and at J to 4 bases, leaving 9 bases not matched to a gene. CDR3: CANGKTGGADTQYF. CDR3 nucleotides: TGTGCCAACGGAAAAACAGGGGGCGCAGATACGCAGTATTTT.

The chain has TRBV29-1 and TRBJ2-7; 7 bases line up with TRBD1. The germline CDR1 and CDR2 sequences are SQVTM and ANQGSEA. CDR3 length: 11 residues. After removal of 7 bases from V and 9 bases from J, the junction contained 9 bases not matched to a gene. The CDR3 loop reads CSGRQGLGQYF. CDR3 DNA sequence: TGCAGCGGTCGACAGGGTCTCGGGCAGTACTTC.

This clonotype was seen many times. The chain combines TRBV7-8 with TRBJ1-6; TRBD1 matches 7 bases. The CDR3 is 16 residues long. The trim removed 0 bases at V and 6 bases at J, leaving 5 bases unmatched. Germline assignment: CDR1 SGHVS and CDR2 FQNEAQ. CDR3: CASSLAAGTANSPLHF. The CDR3 nucleotides read TGTGCCAGCAGCTTAGCGGCCGGGACAGCTAATTCACCCCTCCACTTT.

Comment on this clonotype: A much more abundant neighbour one base away suggests this may be a read error. The chain has TRBV29-1 and TRBJ2-3, with TRBD1 matching 8 bases. The CDR3 loop spans 14 amino acids. V lost 7 bases, J lost 2 bases, and 8 bases stayed unmatched. The germline V gene encodes CDR1 SQVTM and CDR2 ANQGSEA. Written as DNA, the CDR3 is TGCAGCGCGGTCCGGGGACAGGTCACAGATACGCAGTATTTT. The encoded protein is CSAVRGQVTDTQYF.